The 30 T cell receptor beta chains below were found in one sample sequenced in a study of breast tumors, draining lymph nodes, adjacent tissues. From the multiplex PCR reads, TCRdb called clonotypes with MiXCR, one entry per CDR3 protein. The sample consists of around 12,000 distinct CDR3 sequences, 62% of them appearing once. The sequenced sample consisted of tumor-adjacent breast tissue. Every receptor here comes from a female donor with breast cancer. Some clones in this sample may be carry-over from other donors' samples.

This clonotype was seen just once. The chain employs TRBV5-1 and TRBJ2-7; possible D gene TRBD1, 6 bases. Germline lookup yields CDR1 SGHRS and CDR2 YFSETQ. Trimming pared 1 base from V and 4 bases from J, leaving 9 bases between. This CDR3 region has 13 residues. DNA of the CDR3: TGCGCCAGCAGCTTGTTCAGGGGATACGAGCAGTACTTC. Protein product: CASSLFRGYEQYF.

This clonotype was seen only once. The chain is built from TRBV20-1 and TRBJ2-1; 10 bases agree with TRBD2. V shed 3 bases, J shed 4 bases, and the junction held 9 bases outside the gene matches. The CDR3 has 16 residues. Germline CDR1 and CDR2: DFQATT and SNEGSKA (reference sequence). In nucleotides, the CDR3 is TGCAGTGCTAGTCTAACTAGCGGGAAGGCTTACAATGAGCAGTTCTTC. Amino acid sequence: CSASLTSGKAYNEQFF.

This clonotype was found many times. This may come from a read error, since a much larger clone is one base off. The V and J genes are TRBV9 and TRBJ2-1; a weak D match, TRBD2 (6 bases). Germline CDR1 reads SGDLS; CDR2 reads YYNGEE. This CDR3 is 15 amino acids long. The CDR3: CASNRDSSSYNEPFF. CDR3 nucleotides: TGTGCCAGCAACCGGGACTCGAGCTCCTACAATGAGCCGTTCTTC.

This clonotype was found many times. This chain uses TRBV20-1 with TRBJ2-3; tentative D call: TRBD1 (5 bases). V was trimmed by 5 bases and J by 0 bases, leaving 9 bases between them. Per germline, CDR1 DFQATT and CDR2 SNEGSKA (reference sequence). The CDR3 runs to 13 residues. The CDR3 is CSAYRQSTDTQYF. The CDR3 bases are TGCAGTGCTTACCGACAGAGCACAGATACGCAGTATTTT.

This clonotype was detected once. The missing conserved phenylalanine or tryptophan at the end of this CDR3 makes a read error likely. The DNA is omitted, as the CDR3 cannot be located on it reliably, and the CDR3 follows TCRdb's listing. This chain joins TRBV29-1 and TRBJ2-5; whether TRBD2, the table's D call, matches the DNA was not checked. The CDR3 is 14 amino acids long, termini counted. From germline, CDR1 is SQVTM and CDR2 ANQGSEA. CDR3: CSVPDGRTQKTQDL.

A remark on this clonotype: It is unclear where the CDR3 begins or ends on the DNA, so no DNA is shown, and the CDR3 is as TCRdb lists it. The chain combines TRBV7-9 with TRBJ1-6; the table's D call TRBD1 went unverified against the DNA. The CDR3 spans 22 amino acids, including both terminal residues. Germline loops: CDR1 SEHNR, CDR2 FQNEAQ (reference sequence). Here the CDR3 reads CASSFYICSALARDSRNSPLHF.

CDR3: CASSQDGTSTDTQYF. In nucleotides, the CDR3 is TGTGCCAGCAGCCAAGATGGCACGTCAACAGATACGCAGTATTTT. V and J are TRBV4-2 and TRBJ2-3, with D uncertain. Germline CDR1 reads LGHNA; CDR2 reads YNFKEQ. V was clipped by 0 bases and J by 3 bases, with 10 bases between them. The CDR3 runs 15 residues.

This chain connects TRBV5-1 to TRBJ1-4; the D gene is possibly TRBD1 (6 bases). The length of the CDR3 is 15 residues. V shed 7 bases and J shed 0 bases, with 13 bases lying between them. Per germline, CDR1 SGHRS and CDR2 YFSETQ. The CDR3 here is CASGPDSATNEKLFF. In nucleotides, the CDR3 is TGCGCCAGCGGACCGGACAGTGCAACTAATGAAAAACTGTTTTTT.

This chain joins TRBV10-3 and TRBJ1-5, with D possibly TRBD1 on 6 matching bases. Germline CDR1 reads ENHRY; CDR2 reads SYGVKD. The germline V and J ends were trimmed by 5 bases and 4 bases, with 9 bases remaining between them. The CDR3 has 13 amino acids. The CDR3 loop reads CAISTDSNQPQHF. In DNA form, the CDR3 reads TGTGCCATCAGTACGGACAGTAATCAGCCCCAGCATTTT.

The gene calls are TRBV5-1 and TRBJ2-7; no reliable D call. The CDR3 runs to 13 residues. Germline CDR1 is SGHRS and CDR2 is YFSETQ. Trimming removed 4 bases at V and 1 base at J, with 9 bases between. The CDR3 coding sequence is TGCGCCAGCAGCCAAGAACCTTCCTACGAGCAGTACTTC. Its translation is CASSQEPSYEQYF.

In this sample, this clonotype is medium-sized. The V call is TRBV7-9, the J call TRBJ1-6; 7 positions match TRBD1. J lost 9 bases, V lost 2 bases, and 4 bases had no gene match. The V gene's germline CDR1 is SEHNR and CDR2 FQNEAQ (reference sequence). This CDR3 has 14 residues. CDR3 DNA sequence: TGTGCCAGCAGCTTAACAGGGGTCGGTTCACCCCTCCACTTT. It codes for CASSLTGVGSPLHF.

The chain couples TRBV20-1 to TRBJ2-2, with a tentative D call TRBD1 (6 bases). CDR3 length: 14 residues. From germline, CDR1 is DFQATT and CDR2 SNEGSKA (reference sequence). Trimming cost V 6 bases and J 1 base, with 12 bases left between them. The CDR3 DNA is TGCAGTGCAAGGGGACACCTGAACACCGGGGAGCTGTTTTTT. Translation gives CSARGHLNTGELFF.

The genes are TRBV7-2 and TRBJ2-7; D possibly corresponds to TRBD1 (6 bases). V was pared by 0 bases and J by 2 bases, with 11 bases between. CDR1 is SGHTA and CDR2 is FQGNSA in the germline V gene. The CDR3 totals 15 residues. CDR3 loop: CASSLAPGTTYEQYF. The CDR3 nucleotides read TGTGCCAGCAGCTTAGCCCCCGGGACAACCTACGAGCAGTACTTC.

This clonotype came up once. Since a much larger clone is just one base distant, this may be a read error. The chain links TRBV12-3 or TRBV12-4 to TRBJ2-5, with TRBD2 as a possible D gene (6 bases). V lost 5 bases to trimming and J lost 1 base, with 11 bases between them. The length of the CDR3 is 14 residues. The CDR3 here is CASSVETSQETQYF. The DNA of the CDR3 is TGTGCCAGCAGTGTGGAGACTAGCCAAGAGACCCAGTACTTC.

The chain joins TRBV29-1 to TRBJ1-4, with 7 nucleotides matching TRBD1. The CDR3 is 14 amino acids. The germline gives CDR1 SQVTM, CDR2 ANQGSEA. As DNA, the CDR3 is TGCAGTGTGGCTCTAGACAGGGACAGTGAAAAACTGTTTTTT. Its protein product is CSVALDRDSEKLFF.

The chain uses TRBV20-1 and TRBJ2-3; D not resolved. This CDR3 region has 13 residues. V was cut by 5 bases and J by 1 base, with 10 bases left in between. In germline, CDR1 is DFQATT, CDR2 SNEGSKA (reference sequence). The CDR3, as DNA: TGCAGTGCTCCCCCGGCAGGCACAGATACGCAGTATTTT. This encodes CSAPPAGTDTQYF.

This clonotype was recorded a few times. The CDR3 here is CASSSRGEGEKLFF. DNA of the CDR3: TGTGCCAGCAGTTCGAGGGGGGAGGGTGAAAAACTGTTTTTT. The chain uses TRBV12-3 or TRBV12-4 and TRBJ1-4; perhaps TRBD1 as D (6 bases). This CDR3 has 14 amino acids. V was shortened by 4 bases and J by 7 bases, with 13 bases between the two germline ends.

The chain combines TRBV5-5 with TRBJ2-3; D gene ambiguous. V lost 0 bases to trimming and J lost 14 bases, with 16 bases between them. Per germline, CDR1 SGHKS and CDR2 YYEKEE (reference sequence). The CDR3 length is 13 residues. The CDR3 sequence: CASSLGGAVSWYF. CDR3 nucleotides: TGTGCCAGCAGCTTGGGAGGCGCAGTATCGTGGTATTTT.

The rearrangement uses TRBV13 and TRBJ2-1, with 11 bases lining up with TRBD2. Germline assignment: CDR1 PRHDT and CDR2 FYEKMQ (reference sequence). The V segment lost 2 bases and the J segment 5 bases; nucleotides outside the gene matches: 2. CDR3 size: 15 residues. The CDR3: CASSLTLAGDNEQFF. The DNA for the CDR3 is TGTGCCAGCAGCTTAACACTAGCGGGAGACAATGAGCAGTTCTTC. The whole variable domain, filled in from reference TRBV13 and TRBJ2-1, reads AAGVIQSPRHLIKEKRETATLKCYPIPRHDTVYWYQQGPGQDPQFLISFYEKMQSDKGSIPDRFSAQQFSDYHSELNMSSLELGDSALYFCASSLTLAGDNEQFFGPGTRLTVL.

As for this clonotype: A single base separates this from a much larger clone, so it may be a read error. The CDR3 nucleotides read TGTGCCAGCAGTTCTGGGGCAGGGGGATATGGCACTGAAGCTTTCTTT. Translation: CASSSGAGGYGTEAFF. The rearrangement links TRBV6-6 to TRBJ1-1, with TRBD1 matching over 7 bases. V was pared by 4 bases and J by 4 bases, with 12 bases of the junction left unmatched. Germline V gene data show CDR1 as MNHNY and CDR2 as SVGAGI (reference sequence). The CDR3 runs 16 residues.

This clonotype came up a few times. The CDR3 sequence: CATSRDGAGGNTDTQYF. CDR3 bases: TGTGCCACCAGCAGAGATGGGGCGGGAGGGAACACAGATACGCAGTATTTT. The chain employs TRBV15 and TRBJ2-3; 9 bases match TRBD2. V lost 0 bases, J lost 2 bases, and 6 bases stayed unmatched. The CDR3 is 17 amino acids. Germline V gene sequence: CDR1 LNHNV, CDR2 YYDKDF (reference sequence).

The table lists this clonotype with many counts. Sequence at one end of the junction differs from germline and may be a read error. The chain recombines TRBV7-2 with TRBJ1-2, with TRBD1 as a possible D gene (5 bases). This CDR3 region has 15 residues. Germline CDR1 is SGHTA and CDR2 is FQGNSA. The CDR3, as DNA: TGTGCCAGCAGCTTAGCAGGGACCCCTAACTATGGCTACCCCTTC. Amino acid sequence: CASSLAGTPNYGYPF.

Concerning this clonotype: Since a much larger clone is just one base distant, this may be a read error. The V and J genes are TRBV5-1 and TRBJ1-1; TRBD1 matches at 9 bases. The J segment lost 4 bases and the V segment lost 3 bases, leaving 7 bases of the junction unmatched. In germline, CDR1 is SGHRS, CDR2 YFSETQ. This CDR3 region has 15 residues. The CDR3 spells CASSSRTGEVTEAFF. CDR3 coding DNA: TGCGCCAGCAGCTCCAGGACAGGGGAGGTCACTGAAGCTTTCTTT.

The chain couples TRBV7-2 to TRBJ2-5; 8 nucleotides agree with TRBD2. Germline CDR1 SGHTA, CDR2 FQGNSA. V shed 5 bases, J shed 5 bases, and the junction held 10 bases outside the gene matches. The CDR3 length is 15 residues. The CDR3 here is CASSIVGRAGETQYF. The DNA for the CDR3 is TGTGCCAGCAGCATAGTCGGGAGGGCCGGGGAGACCCAGTACTTC. The full variable domain, with the rest looked up from reference TRBV7-2 and TRBJ2-5, is GAGVSQSPSNKVTEKGKDVELRCDPISGHTALYWYRQSLGQGLEFLIYFQGNSAPDKSGLPSDRFSAERTGGSVSTLTIQRTQQEDSAVYLCASSIVGRAGETQYFGPGTRLLVL.

This clonotype rates as large. This chain links TRBV20-1 with TRBJ2-5; maybe TRBD2 (6 bases). The CDR3 spans 14 residues. Looked up from germline, CDR1 is DFQATT and CDR2 is SNEGSKA (reference sequence). Trimming removed 0 bases from V and 7 bases from J, with 15 bases in between. The CDR3 DNA is TGCAGTGCTAGAGATGAGCGGACTACCGGGACCCAGTACTTC. This gives the protein CSARDERTTGTQYF.

J is TRBJ1-6 and V is TRBV6-5; maybe TRBD1 (5 bases). The ends were cut back, 8 bases at V and 17 bases at J, with 19 bases in the middle. Germline V gene data show CDR1 as MNHEY and CDR2 as SVGAGI. The length of the CDR3 is 12 residues. CDR3 in amino acids: CASGGLGGTFHF. Written as DNA, the CDR3 is TGTGCCAGCGGTGGGCTCGGCGGGACGTTCCACTTT.

CDR3 in amino acids: CASSFWLAGIEQYF. In DNA form, the CDR3 reads TGTGCCAGCAGCTTTTGGCTAGCGGGAATCGAGCAGTACTTC. J is TRBJ2-7 and V is TRBV5-5; 9 nucleotides align to TRBD2. CDR3 size: 14 residues. V shed 2 bases and J 6 bases; nucleotides not matched to a gene: 6. Germline-derived CDR1 and CDR2 are SGHKS and YYEKEE (reference sequence).

At least ten counts were recorded for this clonotype. Given a much more abundant clone one base away, this may be a read error. The CDR3 loop is CSARATGVGATQYF. The DNA for the CDR3 is TGCAGTGCTAGAGCGACAGGGGTTGGGGCGACCCAGTACTTC. The rearrangement uses TRBV20-1 and TRBJ2-5; 8 bases are a match to TRBD1. Germline V gene lookup returns CDR1 DFQATT and CDR2 SNEGSKA (reference sequence). The junction had 8 bases not matched to a gene; V was cut back by 1 base and J by 7 bases. The CDR3 is 14 residues long.

The V and J genes are TRBV20-1 and TRBJ2-3; weak D call: TRBD2 (6 bases). The CDR3 sequence is 14 residues long. V was clipped by 1 base and J by 2 bases, with 10 bases between them. CDR1 and CDR2 (germline): DFQATT, SNEGSKA (reference sequence). The CDR3 DNA reads as TGCAGTGCTAGAGGGGGGGTAGCCACAGATACGCAGTATTTT. It yields the protein CSARGGVATDTQYF.

This clonotype was seen ten or more times. J is TRBJ1-2 and V is TRBV9, with 9 bases aligning to TRBD1. CDR1 and CDR2 from the germline V gene are SGDLS and YYNGEE. The CDR3 is made up of 19 amino acids. J gave up 0 bases and V 4 bases, and 16 bases lay outside the gene matches. The DNA for the CDR3 is TGTGCCAGCAGCTTCGGACAGGGGAAAAATGATATAGCTAACTATGGCTACACCTTC. This encodes CASSFGQGKNDIANYGYTF.